This TCR beta chain derives from a study of cytomegalovirus exposure and HLA in healthy donors. General observations from the study: Earlier results showed most TCR beta V segments being productive about 87% or about 30% of the time.

A multiplex PCR was run with 60 Vbeta primers and 13 Jbeta primers. TCRdb's table, derived via immunoSEQ multiplex PCR, lists solely in-frame clones and lacks some. The sample comprises about 90,000 clones, about 73% of which are singletons, and around 4.3% rests with the top ten. CDR1 and CDR2 from the germline V gene are KGHSH and LQKENI. Trimming left V 0 bases short and J 6 bases short, with 9 bases between. This CDR3 contains 13 residues. Notes on this clone: Its target is unknown.

Healthy bone marrow donors supplied every sample. The TCR was taken from a middle-aged woman in good health and CMV-seropositive. This rearrangement joins TRBV18 to TRBJ2-7, with a possible D match to TRBD1 (6 bases). The sample taken for sequencing was PBMCs. CDR3 DNA: TGTGCCAGCTCACCACCTCTAGGGGGCGAGCAGTACTTC. Encoded protein: CASSPPLGGEQYF.